The clone carrying this TCR beta chain was recorded a few times. The target antigen is unknown. The sample originates from a study of post-analysis software for immune sequencing data. Study at large: In terms of disease course, relapsing-remitting, secondary progressive and progressive-relapsing multiple sclerosis were included.

General study findings and limits: Under the F measure, samples that were prepared in one batch clustered strongly together. For normalized Chao1 diversity, multiple sclerosis patients scored significantly lower than controls did. Four or five TRBV segments were more frequent in patients than controls; TRBV5-6, TRBV5-1 and TRBV20-1 belonged to this group.

Libraries were made from TCR beta cDNA, and they carried unique molecular identifiers. Once about 0.9 to 11 million T cells were used, roughly 0.5 million cDNA molecules resulted. Via MiXCR, TCRdb re-called the PCR reads, giving one row per CDR3 protein. The table has about 430,000 distinct CDR3 sequences, 30% to 45% seen once; the top ten hold about 7.6%. CDR3 length equals 12 residues. V was shortened by 1 base and J by 6 bases, with 7 bases between the two germline ends. Germline CDR1 and CDR2: SGHRS and YFSETQ. V usage is TRBV5-1 and J usage is TRBJ1-1; D gene uncertain. The receptor was isolated from a girl aged 2 to 10 with multiple sclerosis. Sequencing was carried out using blood. In nucleotides, the CDR3 is TGCGCCAGCAGCTTGACGCAGTCTGAAGCTTTCTTT. Protein: CASSLTQSEAFF.